A selection of T cell receptor beta chains follows, all from one sample in a study of OX40 agonist ivuxolimab in advanced cancers. Sequencing was performed with immunoSEQ multiplex PCR; in TCRdb, only in-frame clones are kept and a portion is missing. The sample consists of roughly 80,000 clones, around 86% of them appearing once. The sequences come from CD4+ or CD8+ T cells sorted from blood, collected in a trial of the OX40 agonist ivuxolimab. Source of these receptors: an adult with an advanced solid tumor such as melanoma, head and neck, liver or kidney cancer. The CDR3 runs from the conserved cysteine through the conserved F or W. Fields, in order: J gene, CDR3 length, V gene, clone size, D gene, CDR3 DNA, CDR3 protein. A D gene is named only where the DNA matches it firmly. Clone sizes are given selectively: once, few, many, or a class where the clone is expanded.

J gene: TRBJ2-7; CDR3 length: 16; V gene: TRBV7-8; clone size: .; D gene: TRBD2; CDR3 DNA: TGTGCCAGCAGCCCGCGGGTGGGGGGGATCTCCTACGAGCAGTACTTC; CDR3 protein: CASSPRVGGISYEQYF
J gene: TRBJ2-5; CDR3 length: 17; V gene: TRBV18; clone size: .; D gene: .; CDR3 DNA: TGTGCCAGCTCACCACCGACCACCGGGAGTCGCCAAGAGACCCAGTACTTC; CDR3 protein: CASSPPTTGSRQETQYF
J gene: TRBJ2-1; CDR3 length: 17; V gene: TRBV7-2; clone size: .; D gene: TRBD2; CDR3 DNA: TGTGCCAGCAGCGAAAGGGGGCTAGCGGGAGGAGGCAGTGAGCAGTTCTTC; CDR3 protein: CASSERGLAGGGSEQFF
J gene: TRBJ1-5; CDR3 length: 15; V gene: TRBV2; clone size: .; D gene: TRBD1; CDR3 DNA: TGTGCCAGCAGTGCTCAGGGGGCGAGCAATCAGCCCCAGCATTTT; CDR3 protein: CASSAQGASNQPQHF
J gene: TRBJ1-1; CDR3 length: 15; V gene: TRBV5-5; clone size: .; D gene: .; CDR3 DNA: TGTGCCAGCAGCTTGGTGGGGGGCCAGAACACTGAAGCTTTCTTT; CDR3 protein: CASSLVGGQNTEAFF
J gene: TRBJ2-5; CDR3 length: 14; V gene: TRBV2; clone size: .; D gene: TRBD1; CDR3 DNA: TGTGCCAGCAGAGAAGGGACAGGGGGTCAGACCCAGTACTTC; CDR3 protein: CASREGTGGQTQYF
J gene: TRBJ2-7; CDR3 length: 14; V gene: TRBV7-8; clone size: .; D gene: .; CDR3 DNA: TGTGCCAGCAGCTTAAATGTTCGGACCTACGAGCAGTACTTC; CDR3 protein: CASSLNVRTYEQYF
J gene: TRBJ2-6; CDR3 length: 16; V gene: TRBV5-1; clone size: .; D gene: .; CDR3 DNA: TGCGCCAGCAGCTCTACGACGGTCTCTGGGGCCAACGTCCTGACTTTC; CDR3 protein: CASSSTTVSGANVLTF
J gene: TRBJ2-1; CDR3 length: 16; V gene: TRBV6-6; clone size: few; D gene: TRBD1; CDR3 DNA: TGTGCCAGCTCCAAAGGGGCGGGTAGGGGGCCCAATGAGCAGTTCTTC; CDR3 protein: CASSKGAGRGPNEQFF
J gene: TRBJ1-2; CDR3 length: 14; V gene: TRBV6-5; clone size: .; D gene: .; CDR3 DNA: TGTGCCAGCGCGACCGGTGAAGCTAACTATGGCTACACCTTC; CDR3 protein: CASATGEANYGYTF
J gene: TRBJ1-2; CDR3 length: 14; V gene: TRBV7-9; clone size: .; D gene: .; CDR3 DNA: TGTGCCAGCAGCCCCCTACAGGTTTACTATGGCTACACCTTC; CDR3 protein: CASSPLQVYYGYTF
J gene: TRBJ1-6; CDR3 length: 14; V gene: TRBV27; clone size: once; D gene: .; CDR3 DNA: TGTGCCAGCAGTTTCCAGGTCTATAATTCACCCCTCCACTTT; CDR3 protein: CASSFQVYNSPLHF
J gene: TRBJ1-1; CDR3 length: 16; V gene: TRBV7-9; clone size: .; D gene: .; CDR3 DNA: TGTGCCAGCAGCTTCACAGGGAGTGAGATGAACACTGAAGCTTTCTTT; CDR3 protein: CASSFTGSEMNTEAFF
J gene: TRBJ1-5; CDR3 length: 13; V gene: TRBV6-6; clone size: .; D gene: .; CDR3 DNA: TGTGCCAGCAGTTACTCGGCGGAACAGCCCCAGCATTTT; CDR3 protein: CASSYSAEQPQHF
J gene: TRBJ2-7; CDR3 length: 14; V gene: TRBV14; clone size: .; D gene: .; CDR3 DNA: TGTGCCAGCAGCCAAGGACCTCCTCGGGGGGAGCAGTACTTC; CDR3 protein: CASSQGPPRGEQYF
J gene: TRBJ2-7; CDR3 length: 15; V gene: TRBV5-1; clone size: few; D gene: .; CDR3 DNA: TGCGCCAGCAGCTTGGTACTGGGGGGTGTCAACGAGCAGTACTTC; CDR3 protein: CASSLVLGGVNEQYF
J gene: TRBJ2-7; CDR3 length: 12; V gene: TRBV30; clone size: .; D gene: .; CDR3 DNA: TGTGCCTGGAGTAGGGGGTCCTACGAGCAGTACTTC; CDR3 protein: CAWSRGSYEQYF
J gene: TRBJ2-3; CDR3 length: 13; V gene: TRBV18; clone size: .; D gene: .; CDR3 DNA: TGTGCCAGCTCCCCTACCCTCACAGATACGCAGTATTTT; CDR3 protein: CASSPTLTDTQYF
J gene: TRBJ1-2; CDR3 length: 14; V gene: TRBV19; clone size: .; D gene: TRBD1; CDR3 DNA: TGTGCCAGTAGTACCGGGACAGGAAATTATGGCTACACCTTC; CDR3 protein: CASSTGTGNYGYTF
J gene: TRBJ2-3; CDR3 length: 13; V gene: TRBV7-3; clone size: .; D gene: .; CDR3 DNA: TGTGCCAGCAGCTTCAGGGACGTGGATACGCAGTATTTT; CDR3 protein: CASSFRDVDTQYF
J gene: TRBJ2-1; CDR3 length: 16; V gene: TRBV7-2; clone size: .; D gene: TRBD2; CDR3 DNA: TGTGCCAGCAGCTCCTACCCGGGACTAGCTTACAATGAGCAGTTCTTC; CDR3 protein: CASSSYPGLAYNEQFF
J gene: TRBJ1-6; CDR3 length: 17; V gene: TRBV27; clone size: .; D gene: .; CDR3 DNA: TGTGCCAGCAGCCCCCCACGACAGAGCTCCTATAATTCACCCCTCCACTTT; CDR3 protein: CASSPPRQSSYNSPLHF
J gene: TRBJ1-2; CDR3 length: 14; V gene: TRBV10-3; clone size: few; D gene: .; CDR3 DNA: TGTGCCATCAGTGATGATGCGGGAGGCTATGGCTACACCTTC; CDR3 protein: CAISDDAGGYGYTF
J gene: TRBJ2-1; CDR3 length: 18; V gene: TRBV9; clone size: .; D gene: TRBD2; CDR3 DNA: TGTGCCAGCAGCGACACGATTCCGGGACTAGCGGGAGAGGGGGAGCAGTTCTTC; CDR3 protein: CASSDTIPGLAGEGEQFF
J gene: TRBJ2-3; CDR3 length: 15; V gene: TRBV6-5; clone size: .; D gene: .; CDR3 DNA: TGTGCCAGCAGTTATGCAGGGTATGGCGCAGATACGCAGTATTTT; CDR3 protein: CASSYAGYGADTQYF
J gene: TRBJ2-1; CDR3 length: 13; V gene: TRBV7-9; clone size: .; D gene: .; CDR3 DNA: TGTGCCAGCAGCCAGGGCTTTGAGATTGAGCAGTTCTTC; CDR3 protein: CASSQGFEIEQFF
J gene: TRBJ1-1; CDR3 length: 11; V gene: TRBV30; clone size: .; D gene: TRBD1; CDR3 DNA: TGTGCCTGGACGAGGCGGGACAGGTCGTTCTTT; CDR3 protein: CAWTRRDRSFF
J gene: TRBJ1-5; CDR3 length: 18; V gene: TRBV19; clone size: .; D gene: .; CDR3 DNA: TGTGCCAGTAGTATAAGTGACGGGGGACGCATAGGTTATCAGCCCCAGCATTTT; CDR3 protein: CASSISDGGRIGYQPQHF
J gene: TRBJ2-3; CDR3 length: 14; V gene: TRBV11-1; clone size: .; D gene: .; CDR3 DNA: TGTGCCAGCAGCTTAGATACCACTAGCCCTAAACCGTATTTT; CDR3 protein: CASSLDTTSPKPYF
J gene: TRBJ2-4; CDR3 length: 14; V gene: TRBV19; clone size: .; D gene: .; CDR3 DNA: TGTGCCAGTAGTACCGGCGTAAGGTGGGGCATTCAGTACTTC; CDR3 protein: CASSTGVRWGIQYF
J gene: TRBJ1-3; CDR3 length: 14; V gene: TRBV25-1; clone size: once; D gene: .; CDR3 DNA: TGTGCCAGCAGTGGGTCAGCAGCTGGAAACACCATATATTTT; CDR3 protein: CASSGSAAGNTIYF
J gene: TRBJ2-1; CDR3 length: 16; V gene: TRBV4-2; clone size: .; D gene: .; CDR3 DNA: TGTGCCAGCAGCCAAGATTTCAGTCCGCCGGGCGTCGAGCAGTTCTTC; CDR3 protein: CASSQDFSPPGVEQFF
J gene: TRBJ2-5; CDR3 length: 16; V gene: TRBV4-2; clone size: .; D gene: TRBD2; CDR3 DNA: TGTGCCAGCAGCCAAGACGCGGGGGATACCCAAGAGACCCAGTACTTC; CDR3 protein: CASSQDAGDTQETQYF
J gene: TRBJ2-7; CDR3 length: 13; V gene: TRBV30; clone size: .; D gene: TRBD1; CDR3 DNA: TGTGCCTGGGGGACAGGCCCTGTCTACGAGCAGTACTTC; CDR3 protein: CAWGTGPVYEQYF
J gene: TRBJ1-5; CDR3 length: 15; V gene: TRBV7-2; clone size: .; D gene: TRBD1; CDR3 DNA: TGTGCCAGCAGCCCCCAGACAGGGTCCAATCAGCCCCAGCATTTT; CDR3 protein: CASSPQTGSNQPQHF
J gene: TRBJ2-7; CDR3 length: 14; V gene: TRBV29-1; clone size: .; D gene: TRBD2; CDR3 DNA: TGCAGCGTTGGATCTAGCGGGAGCTCCTACGAGCAGTACTTC; CDR3 protein: CSVGSSGSSYEQYF
J gene: TRBJ2-3; CDR3 length: 15; V gene: TRBV6-5; clone size: .; D gene: .; CDR3 DNA: TGTGCCAGCAGTTACGAGGCAGGACACACAGATACGCAGTATTTT; CDR3 protein: CASSYEAGHTDTQYF
J gene: TRBJ2-1; CDR3 length: 15; V gene: TRBV6-1; clone size: few; D gene: .; CDR3 DNA: TGTGCCAGCAGTGAAGCCAGTAGGTCGTACAATGAGCAGTTCTTC; CDR3 protein: CASSEASRSYNEQFF
J gene: TRBJ1-2; CDR3 length: 12; V gene: TRBV29-1; clone size: few; D gene: TRBD1; CDR3 DNA: TGCAGCGTTCAACAGGGGAACTATGGCTACACCTTC; CDR3 protein: CSVQQGNYGYTF
J gene: TRBJ2-2; CDR3 length: 15; V gene: TRBV5-1; clone size: .; D gene: TRBD1; CDR3 DNA: TGCGCCAGCAGCTTATGGACAGGGCTCACCGGGGAGCTGTTTTTT; CDR3 protein: CASSLWTGLTGELFF
J gene: TRBJ1-1; CDR3 length: 10; V gene: TRBV6-1; clone size: .; D gene: .; CDR3 DNA: TGTGCCAGCAGTCTCCGGAACGCTTTCTTT; CDR3 protein: CASSLRNAFF
J gene: TRBJ1-2; CDR3 length: 16; V gene: TRBV27; clone size: .; D gene: .; CDR3 DNA: TGTGCCAGCAGTTTAAATCCTACATCCCCAGGGAATGGCTACACCTTC; CDR3 protein: CASSLNPTSPGNGYTF
J gene: TRBJ2-1; CDR3 length: 15; V gene: TRBV19; clone size: .; D gene: TRBD1; CDR3 DNA: TGTGCCAGTAGTATCCCGGGACAGGCATACAATGAGCAGTTCTTC; CDR3 protein: CASSIPGQAYNEQFF
J gene: TRBJ1-1; CDR3 length: 13; V gene: TRBV2; clone size: .; D gene: .; CDR3 DNA: TGTGCCAGCAGTGAAGGGATAAACACTGAAGCTTTCTTT; CDR3 protein: CASSEGINTEAFF
J gene: TRBJ2-7; CDR3 length: 15; V gene: TRBV4-2; clone size: .; D gene: TRBD2; CDR3 DNA: TGTGCCAGCAGCCAAGAAGATAGCGGGAAACTCGAGCAGTACTTC; CDR3 protein: CASSQEDSGKLEQYF
J gene: TRBJ2-2; CDR3 length: 15; V gene: TRBV6-5; clone size: .; D gene: TRBD2; CDR3 DNA: TGTGCCAGCAGTTTTCCGGGGGGAGAAACCGGGGAGCTGTTTTTT; CDR3 protein: CASSFPGGETGELFF
J gene: TRBJ1-1; CDR3 length: 12; V gene: TRBV30; clone size: .; D gene: .; CDR3 DNA: TGTGCCTGGAGTTGGACGGGTAAGGAAGCTTTCTTT; CDR3 protein: CAWSWTGKEAFF
J gene: TRBJ2-5; CDR3 length: 11; V gene: TRBV30; clone size: once; D gene: .; CDR3 DNA: TGTGCCTGGAGTATCCGAGAGACCCAGTACTTC; CDR3 protein: CAWSIRETQYF
J gene: TRBJ2-6; CDR3 length: 14; V gene: TRBV30; clone size: .; D gene: .; CDR3 DNA: TGTGCCTGGTCCCCTTACTCTGGGGCCAACGTCCTGACTTTC; CDR3 protein: CAWSPYSGANVLTF
J gene: TRBJ2-1; CDR3 length: 15; V gene: TRBV18; clone size: few; D gene: .; CDR3 DNA: TGTGCCAGCTCGCAAACGGGATCAAACTACAATGAGCAGTTCTTC; CDR3 protein: CASSQTGSNYNEQFF
J gene: TRBJ1-1; CDR3 length: 14; V gene: TRBV4-1; clone size: .; D gene: TRBD1; CDR3 DNA: TGCGCCAGCAGCCGGACAGGCATGAACACTGAAGCTTTCTTT; CDR3 protein: CASSRTGMNTEAFF
J gene: TRBJ1-2; CDR3 length: 16; V gene: TRBV7-2; clone size: .; D gene: TRBD1; CDR3 DNA: TGTGCCAGCAGCTTAGTAGAAGGACAGGGATTTGATGGCTACACCTTC; CDR3 protein: CASSLVEGQGFDGYTF
J gene: TRBJ2-7; CDR3 length: 14; V gene: TRBV7-6; clone size: .; D gene: TRBD1; CDR3 DNA: TGTGCCAGCAGCTTATTGGGACAGGGCTACGAGCAGTACTTC; CDR3 protein: CASSLLGQGYEQYF
J gene: TRBJ2-5; CDR3 length: 14; V gene: TRBV18; clone size: few; D gene: .; CDR3 DNA: TGTGCCAGCTCACCTCGGGAGTGGAAAGAGACCCAGTACTTC; CDR3 protein: CASSPREWKETQYF
J gene: TRBJ2-1; CDR3 length: 15; V gene: TRBV5-1; clone size: once; D gene: .; CDR3 DNA: TGCGCCAGCAGCCCACAGGATCCCGCCAACAATGAGCAGTTCTTC; CDR3 protein: CASSPQDPANNEQFF